This T cell receptor beta chain was sequenced in a study of blood T cell repertoires in COVID-19 (TCRdb year 2020). Context from the whole study: Samples covering the acute and convalescent phases of COVID-19 were provided by collaborators in the United States, Italy and Spain. Subjects who had been exposed to COVID-19, were actively infected with it, or had recovered from it provided the deeply sampled blood TCRbeta repertoires that made up the dataset. Where HLA class I and class II types were available, the types were taken from metadata supplied by the sample provider, not from assay-based typing. The samples were drawn from the first 160 participants of the ongoing ImmuneRACE study and from 1,254 subjects provided by 6 global collaborators. The material from the prospective study consisted of cDNA or gDNA derived from T cells, B-cell-depleted T cells, or PBMCs. A de-identified subject ID, COVID-19 status, age in years and sex were almost always included in the sample metadata. The repertoires were released in a freely available public database intended as a resource for research on the immune response to SARS-CoV-2. The paper's findings and limits, for the study overall: How much clinical and demographic metadata was included differed by source and by participant, and the metadata was provided uncurated.

As concerns this clone: Its antigen target is currently unknown. No clone much larger than this one lies a single base away; base qualities are absent.

Inclusive of the bounding cysteine and phenylalanine, the CDR3 is 14 residues long. Of the read, only the CDR3 DNA is kept; its 42 bases are in frame from base 1. CDR1 is given as SGHNT and CDR2 as YYREEE, both from the germline V gene (reference sequence). V is cut back by 4 bases and J by 8 bases, with 5 bases in the junction unmatched. The collaborating institutions used their own protocols to collect whole blood in K2EDTA tubes. For TCRbeta analysis, collaborator samples were shipped as frozen whole blood, as isolated PBMCs, or as DNA extracted from either sample type. TCRbeta CDR3 regions were amplified from genomic DNA by means of the immunoSEQ Assay, a bias-controlled multiplex PCR. Regarding the original processing steps: Nucleated cell counts per sample were estimated from amplification of reference gene primers within the assay. To quantify the absolute abundance of each unique TCRbeta CDR3 rearrangement, sequence reads were collapsed and filtered. For each sample, productive Simpson clonality was calculated as the square root of Simpson's diversity index over productive rearrangements. What TCRdb holds here is the immuneACCESS table cut down to in-frame rearrangements. Part of the clones is not present; checked against another copy, under half of the missing clones reflect an unresolved V gene, and the others are unexplained. V, J and clone size derive from that table, while D and trimming were established from the DNA sequence. This sample has under 90,000 clones in its table, and 70% to 75% of those were observed once. Jointly, the top ten make up about 5.7% of the sample.

The clonotype originates from a man between 45 and 60 years old with active or convalescent COVID-19. Sequencing was carried out using peripheral blood. The rearrangement joined TRBV5-4 to TRBJ1-4; 10 bases in the middle match TRBD1. The CDR3 amino acid sequence is: CASSAGTGVEKLFF. The DNA is as follows: TGTGCCAGCAGCGCCGGGACAGGGGTCGAAAAACTGTTTTTT.